These 28 T cell receptor beta chains originate from one sample sequenced in a study of blood T cell repertoires in COVID-19. Profiling relied on immunoSEQ multiplex PCR, and the TCRdb table lists in-frame clones only, not all of them. Of around 130,000 clones in the sample, about 88% were seen once. Sequencing was performed on peripheral blood. Source of these receptors: a man in his fifties with active COVID-19.

V is TRBV4-1 and J is TRBJ1-5; weak D call: TRBD1 (5 bases). The V and J ends lost 0 bases and 9 bases respectively, with 15 bases between them. In germline, CDR1 is MGHRA, CDR2 YSYEKL. The CDR3 totals 15 residues. The CDR3 DNA is TGCGCCAGCAGCCAAGATATGCAGGGCTTATGGCCCCAGCATTTT. It is translated as CASSQDMQGLWPQHF.

The V call is TRBV2, the J call TRBJ1-3; possible D gene TRBD1, 6 bases. The CDR3 sequence is 13 residues long. CDR1 and CDR2 (germline): SNHLY, FYNNEI. This chain's CDR3 is CAGGAESGNTIYF. The CDR3 DNA reads as TGTGCGGGGGGGGCGGAATCTGGAAACACCATATATTTT.

V is TRBV6-5 and J is TRBJ1-1; the D gene is possibly TRBD1 (6 bases). The CDR3 runs 12 residues. V lost 4 bases and J 5 bases, leaving 8 bases between the germline ends. CDR1 MNHEY and CDR2 SVGAGI come from the germline V gene. The CDR3 sequence is CASSSRGTEAFF. CDR3 in DNA: TGTGCCAGCAGTTCCAGGGGAACTGAAGCTTTCTTT.

This clone was found a few times. The chain is built from TRBV7-9 and TRBJ1-1; D remains ambiguous. Germline CDR1 is SEHNR and CDR2 is FQNEAQ (reference sequence). With 6 bases removed from V and 1 base from J, the gap between germline ends came to 9 bases. This CDR3 region has 13 residues. In nucleotides, the CDR3 is TGTGCCAGCAGGGGGAGGGAGAACACTGAAGCTTTCTTT. Its protein product is CASRGRENTEAFF.

The chain has TRBV28 and TRBJ1-4; the D gene is possibly TRBD1 (6 bases). V lost 10 bases and J 6 bases, leaving 18 bases between the germline ends. This CDR3 has 14 residues. Germline V gene lookup returns CDR1 MDHEN and CDR2 SYDVKM. Here the CDR3 DNA reads TGTGCCATCCGATCGGGGGGCGCCGATGAAAAACTGTTTTTT. As protein: CAIRSGGADEKLFF.

The chain recombines TRBV11-3 with TRBJ2-1; 11 bases line up with TRBD2. The trim removed 2 bases at V and 3 bases at J, leaving 6 bases unmatched. Germline CDR1 SGHNT, CDR2 YENEEA. This CDR3 comprises 17 residues. This chain's CDR3 is CASSLPRTSGYYNEQFF. The CDR3 DNA reads as TGTGCCAGCAGCTTACCGCGGACTAGCGGGTACTACAATGAGCAGTTCTTC.

This rearrangement joins TRBV7-9 to TRBJ2-7; maybe TRBD2 (5 bases). Looked up from germline, CDR1 is SEHNR and CDR2 is FQNEAQ (reference sequence). The germline V and J ends were trimmed by 3 bases and 0 bases, with 6 bases remaining between them. This CDR3 is built from 13 residues. CDR3 sequence reads: CASSFEGSYEQYF. CDR3 in DNA: TGTGCCAGCAGCTTCGAGGGCTCCTACGAGCAGTACTTC.

The V gene is TRBV10-1, the J gene TRBJ1-6, with D unresolved. CDR1 is WNHNN, CDR2 SYGVQD, per germline (reference sequence). This CDR3 is 13 amino acids long. The V end lost 2 bases, the J end lost 10 bases, and 9 bases lay between the germline ends. This CDR3 reads CASSETYGSPLHF. Written as DNA, the CDR3 is TGCGCCAGCAGTGAGACTTACGGGTCACCCCTCCACTTT.

V and J are TRBV7-9 and TRBJ2-5; possible D gene TRBD2, 6 bases. Per the germline V gene, CDR1 is SEHNR and CDR2 is FQNEAQ (reference sequence). The V and J ends lost 1 base and 3 bases respectively, with 6 bases between them. This CDR3 is 13 amino acids long. Here the CDR3 DNA reads TGTGCCAGCAGCTTAGGGGGGGAAGAGACCCAGTACTTC. Protein sequence: CASSLGGEETQYF. The entire variable domain, with the rest obtained from reference TRBV7-9 and TRBJ2-5, is as follows: DTGVSQNPRHKITKRGQNVTFRCDPISEHNRLYWYRQTLGQGPEFLTYFQNEAQLEKSRLLSDRFSAERPKGSFSTLEIQRTEQGDSAMYLCASSLGGEETQYFGPGTRLLVL.

This clone was seen once. The chain uses TRBV10-3 and TRBJ1-5; D is perhaps TRBD1 (5 bases). The germline V gene has CDR1 ENHRY and CDR2 SYGVKD. The CDR3 has 15 amino acids. V was pared by 5 bases and J by 6 bases, with 17 bases between. CDR3: CAISNDRGITQPQHF. The CDR3 DNA reads TGTGCCATCAGTAACGACAGAGGAATCACTCAGCCCCAGCATTTT.

J is TRBJ1-3 and V is TRBV15; the D is unclear. The germline V gene encodes CDR1 LNHNV and CDR2 YYDKDF (reference sequence). V was trimmed by 0 bases and J by 4 bases, leaving 7 bases between them. The CDR3 runs to 14 residues. As DNA, the CDR3 is TGTGCCACCAGCAGAGATGTCTCCGGAAACACCATATATTTT. It specifies CATSRDVSGNTIYF.

This chain connects TRBV7-9 to TRBJ2-5, with TRBD2 matching 15 bases. CDR1 is SEHNR and CDR2 is FQNEAQ in the germline V gene (reference sequence). Germline trimming cut 4 bases from V and 7 bases from J; bases unmatched to any gene: 7. CDR3 length: 16 amino acids. CDR3 DNA sequence: TGTGCCAGCAGCTCCGGACTAGCGGGGGGGCAGGGGACCCAGTACTTC. Protein: CASSSGLAGGQGTQYF. The complete variable domain, with remaining parts taken from reference TRBV7-9 and TRBJ2-5, reads DTGVSQNPRHKITKRGQNVTFRCDPISEHNRLYWYRQTLGQGPEFLTYFQNEAQLEKSRLLSDRFSAERPKGSFSTLEIQRTEQGDSAMYLCASSSGLAGGQGTQYFGPGTRLLVL.

The rearrangement joins TRBV3-1 (or the pseudogene TRBV3-2) to TRBJ2-3; maybe TRBD1 (6 bases). Germline V gene data show CDR1 as LGHDT and CDR2 as YNNKEL (reference sequence). The CDR3 runs 15 residues. With 4 bases removed from V and 3 bases from J, the gap between germline ends came to 14 bases. CDR3 loop: CASSLGGGSTDTQYF. DNA of the CDR3: TGTGCCAGCAGCCTTGGGGGCGGGTCAACAGATACGCAGTATTTT.

The V and J genes are TRBV9 and TRBJ2-3, with 15 bases aligning to TRBD2. Germline V gene data show CDR1 as SGDLS and CDR2 as YYNGEE. With V trimmed by 2 bases and J by 2 bases, 3 bases remained unmatched. The CDR3 runs to 17 residues. Here the CDR3 reads CASSVGLAGGYTDTQYF. For the CDR3, the DNA is TGTGCCAGCAGCGTCGGACTAGCGGGGGGGTACACAGATACGCAGTATTTT.

The chain is built from TRBV27 and TRBJ2-7; 9 positions agree with TRBD1. This CDR3 contains 16 residues. CDR1 is MNHEY and CDR2 is SMNVEV in the germline V gene (reference sequence). The trim removed 0 bases at V and 0 bases at J, leaving 3 bases unmatched. The CDR3 sequence is CASSLSGGQGSYEQYF. DNA of the CDR3: TGTGCCAGCAGTTTATCGGGGGGACAGGGCTCCTACGAGCAGTACTTC.

Written as DNA, the CDR3 is TGTGCCAGCAGCACGGGACTAGTGGAAGAGACCCAGTACTTC. Translated, it gives CASSTGLVEETQYF. V usage is TRBV11-2 and J usage is TRBJ2-5; the match to TRBD2 covers 8 bases. Trimming at V came to 5 bases and at J to 3 bases, leaving 5 bases not matched to a gene. The CDR3 has 14 residues. CDR1 and CDR2 from the germline V gene are SGHAT and FQNNGV.

The chain is built from TRBV15 and TRBJ2-7; 7 bases align to TRBD2. After removal of 0 bases from V and 0 bases from J, the junction contained 2 bases not matched to a gene. This CDR3 region has 15 residues. In germline, CDR1 is LNHNV, CDR2 YYDKDF (reference sequence). The CDR3 DNA reads TGTGCCACCAGCAGAGAGCGGGGGAGCTCCTACGAGCAGTACTTC. This codes for CATSRERGSSYEQYF.

This chain links TRBV6-5 with TRBJ2-4; 7 bases are a match to TRBD1. J was trimmed by 3 bases and V by 6 bases; bases with no gene match: 5. Germline CDR1 is MNHEY and CDR2 is SVGAGI. The CDR3 has 14 residues. The CDR3 region has the DNA TGTGCCAGCAGCCGGGACAGAGTCAAAAACATTCAGTACTTC. Protein product: CASSRDRVKNIQYF.

The chain recombines TRBV12-3 or TRBV12-4 with TRBJ1-1; 10 bases match TRBD1. There are 12 residues in the CDR3. The trim removed 6 bases at V and 11 bases at J, leaving 6 bases unmatched. CDR3 sequence reads: CASRTGGEFAFF. The CDR3, as DNA: TGTGCCAGCAGGACAGGGGGCGAGTTTGCTTTCTTT.

The gene calls are TRBV2 and TRBJ2-7, with 8 bases matching TRBD1. In germline, CDR1 is SNHLY, CDR2 FYNNEI. CDR3 size: 15 residues. Trimming at V came to 6 bases and at J to 0 bases, leaving 7 bases not matched to a gene. This CDR3 reads CASSSGQVSSYEQYF. DNA of the CDR3: TGTGCCAGCAGCTCGGGACAGGTGAGCTCCTACGAGCAGTACTTC.

Only one count was recorded for this clone. V and J are TRBV9 and TRBJ1-2; 8 bases agree with TRBD1. The junction had 3 bases not matched to a gene; V was cut back by 4 bases and J by 1 base. The CDR3 is 14 amino acids. CDR1 and CDR2 (germline): SGDLS, YYNGEE. The CDR3 DNA follows: TGTGCCAGCAGCCCGACAGGGGTTAACTATGGCTACACCTTC. Protein sequence: CASSPTGVNYGYTF.

The chain recombines TRBV30 with TRBJ1-3; TRBD1 matches at 9 bases. The CDR3 spans 14 residues. In germline, CDR1 is GTSNPN, CDR2 SVGIG (reference sequence). Trimming removed 3 bases from V and 3 bases from J; junction bases left unmatched: 3. The CDR3 DNA reads TGTGCCTGGAGGACAGGGGGAGGTGGAAACACCATATATTTT. Protein product: CAWRTGGGGNTIYF.

The rearrangement joins TRBV19 to TRBJ2-1, with D possibly matching TRBD2 (6 bases). The CDR3 spans 15 residues. In germline, CDR1 is LNHDA, CDR2 SQIVND (reference sequence). V shed 3 bases and J shed 9 bases, with 18 bases lying between them. Written as DNA, the CDR3 is TGTGCCAGTAGTATTCAGTTTGGACTAAAATTTGAGCAGTTCTTC. It is translated as CASSIQFGLKFEQFF.

V is TRBV5-6 and J is TRBJ2-7; 9 bases are a match to TRBD2. J lost 2 bases, V lost 4 bases, and 16 bases had no gene match. Germline V gene data show CDR1 as SGHDT and CDR2 as YYEEEE. There are 18 residues in the CDR3. Here the CDR3 DNA reads TGTGCCAGCAGCCCAACTAGCGGGCGAACCCCGAGCACCTACGAGCAGTACGTC. Protein sequence: CASSPTSGRTPSTYEQYV.

Comments on this clone: Other DNA sequences within the sample encode an identical CDR3. The genes are TRBV19 and TRBJ1-2, with 12 bases fitting TRBD1. Per germline, CDR1 LNHDA and CDR2 SQIVND (reference sequence). With V trimmed by 3 bases and J by 7 bases, 3 bases remained unmatched. There are 14 residues in the CDR3. In DNA form, the CDR3 reads TGTGCCAGTAGTATGGGACAGGGGGCTGGTGGCTACACCTTC. It specifies CASSMGQGAGGYTF.

The chain joins TRBV24-1 to TRBJ2-5, with 10 bases fitting TRBD2. With 1 base clipped from V and 1 base from J, the junction kept 2 bases outside the gene matches. Germline-derived CDR1 and CDR2 are KGHDR and SFDVKD. The CDR3 totals 16 residues. The CDR3 DNA is TGTGCCACCAGTGATTTTTCTAGCGGGGGCCAAGAGACCCAGTACTTC. Amino acid sequence: CATSDFSSGGQETQYF.

The chain combines TRBV14 with TRBJ1-5; TRBD1 might be the D (6 bases). From germline, CDR1 is SGHDN and CDR2 FVKESK. V lost 8 bases, J lost 0 bases, and 11 bases lay in between. The CDR3 consists of 14 residues. CDR3 sequence: CASSEQGSNQPQHF. DNA of the CDR3: TGTGCCAGCTCTGAACAGGGTAGCAATCAGCCCCAGCATTTT.

The V and J genes are TRBV21-1 and TRBJ2-7; the DNA was not compared with TRBD1, the D call given in the table. TRBV21-1 is a listed pseudogene. The CDR3 has 18 residues. CDR3 coding DNA: TGTGCCAGCAGCAGCCCAACCTTCTCCGGGACAGGGACCCACGAGCAGTACGTC. Translated: CASSSPTFSGTGTHEQYV.